One sample yielded the 23 T cell receptor beta chains listed below, sequenced in a study of metastatic and nonmetastatic thyroid tumors. There were no patients who had received any treatment before thyroid surgery. Via MiXCR, TCRdb re-called the PCR reads. This sample has over 45,000 clones, with about 20% found just once. Sequencing used blood. These TCRs come from a male donor with papillary thyroid cancer or a benign thyroid nodule (not recorded which). Some clones in this sample may be carry-over from other donors' samples.

A remark on this clone: A read error may account for a junction end that differs from germline. The rearrangement joins TRBV18 to TRBJ2-2; D is unresolved. The CDR3 totals 14 residues. The germline gives CDR1 KGHSH, CDR2 LQKENI. The DNA for the CDR3 is TGCGCCAGCTCACCACCTTCCGTCACCGGGGAGCTGTTTTTT. Amino acid sequence: CASSPPSVTGELFF.

This clone was recorded many times. The chain joins TRBV13 to TRBJ2-5; 9 positions agree with TRBD2. Trimming at V came to 2 bases and at J to 2 bases, leaving 6 bases not matched to a gene. Per germline, CDR1 PRHDT and CDR2 FYEKMQ (reference sequence). This CDR3 contains 16 residues. CDR3 sequence (DNA): TGTGCCAGCAGCTTATCTCAGCGGGGGGTACAAGAGACCCAGTACTTC. This sequence encodes CASSLSQRGVQETQYF.

At least ten counts were recorded for this clone. The CDR3 sequence is CASSKTGDETQYF. The CDR3, as DNA: TGCGCCAGCAGTAAGACAGGGGACGAGACCCAGTACTTC. The chain combines TRBV5-1 with TRBJ2-5; 8 bases match TRBD1. The V gene's germline CDR1 is SGHRS and CDR2 YFSETQ. Trimming at V came to 5 bases and at J to 5 bases, leaving 5 bases not matched to a gene. The CDR3 is 13 amino acids.

This clone was seen many times. J is TRBJ2-2 and V is TRBV6-1; 7 bases agree with TRBD1. After removal of 5 bases from V and 3 bases from J, the junction contained 6 bases not matched to a gene. This CDR3 is 15 amino acids long. CDR1 MNHNS and CDR2 SASEGT come from the germline V gene. CDR3 residues: CASSWGTADTGELFF. CDR3 sequence (DNA): TGTGCCAGCAGTTGGGGGACAGCTGACACCGGGGAGCTGTTTTTT.

By sample fraction, this clone is medium-sized. The chain carries TRBV19 and TRBJ1-1, with D unclear. Trimming shortened V by 3 bases and J by 0 bases, and 14 bases separated the two germline ends. Looked up from germline, CDR1 is LNHDA and CDR2 is SQIVND (reference sequence). CDR3 length equals 16 residues. The CDR3 here is CASSMGSQLMNTEAFF. CDR3 nucleotide sequence: TGTGCCAGTAGTATGGGCAGCCAACTCATGAACACTGAAGCTTTCTTT.

J is TRBJ1-1 and V is TRBV20-1, with 8 bases that match TRBD1. This CDR3 is built from 15 residues. Losses at the gene ends were 2 bases for V and 10 bases for J; bases not matched to a gene: 15. Per germline, CDR1 DFQATT and CDR2 SNEGSKA (reference sequence). The chain's CDR3 is CSARISGTGDKGAFF. DNA for the CDR3: TGCAGTGCTAGAATCTCCGGGACAGGTGATAAAGGAGCTTTCTTT.

This clone has a count of ten or more. The sample has other DNA sequences that encode this CDR3 too. The chain carries TRBV2 and TRBJ2-3; D may match TRBD1 or TRBD2 (5 bases each). Germline V gene sequence: CDR1 SNHLY, CDR2 FYNNEI. Trimming shortened V by 6 bases and J by 0 bases, and 13 bases separated the two germline ends. The CDR3 runs 15 residues. The CDR3 reads CASSAGTASTDTQYF. The CDR3 DNA is TGTGCCAGCAGCGCCGGGACGGCTAGCACAGATACGCAGTATTTT. The full variable domain, in which reference TRBV2 and TRBJ2-3 provide the parts outside the CDR3, is EPEVTQTPSHQVTQMGQEVILRCVPISNHLYFYWYRQILGQKVEFLVSFYNNEISEKSEIFDDQFSVERPDGSNFTLKIRSTKLEDSAMYFCASSAGTASTDTQYFGPGTRLTVL.

Many counts were recorded for this clone. The genes are TRBV30 and TRBJ1-2, with D unresolved. Per germline, CDR1 GTSNPN and CDR2 SVGIG (reference sequence). V was pared by 4 bases and J by 4 bases, with 7 bases between. This CDR3 is built from 11 residues. Here the CDR3 reads CAWKHGYGYTF. The CDR3 nucleotides are TGTGCCTGGAAGCATGGCTATGGCTACACCTTC.

This clone was detected many times. The J gene is TRBJ2-2, the V gene TRBV18; TRBD1 aligns across 10 bases. This CDR3 comprises 16 residues. Germline V gene lookup returns CDR1 KGHSH and CDR2 LQKENI. Germline trimming cut 6 bases from V and 7 bases from J; bases unmatched to any gene: 11. CDR3 bases: TGTGCCAGCTCGCAACCCCAGGGACAGGGGATCGGGGAGCTGTTTTTT. Amino acids: CASSQPQGQGIGELFF.

This chain links TRBV28 with TRBJ2-7; weak D call: TRBD1 (5 bases). Germline loops: CDR1 MDHEN, CDR2 SYDVKM. This CDR3 is built from 17 residues. V gave up 6 bases and J gave up 3 bases, with 24 bases separating them. The CDR3 DNA reads as TGTGCCAGCAGATCCGCCGGTGCGGTGAGCAGGGACTACGAGCAGTACTTC. Its translation is CASRSAGAVSRDYEQYF.

This clone was seen ten or more times. This chain links TRBV12-3 or TRBV12-4 with TRBJ2-3; D call uncertain. V was pared by 1 base and J by 8 bases, with 4 bases between. The CDR3 covers 11 residues. The CDR3 bases are TGTGCCAGCAGTTTAGAGGTTACGCAGTATTTT. Translating it yields CASSLEVTQYF.

Of note for this clone: Just one base apart from a much larger clone, this may be a read error. The chain carries TRBV6-1 and TRBJ2-7, with D maybe TRBD1 (6 bases). Germline V CDR1 and CDR2: MNHNS, SASEGT. The V end was cut by 4 bases, the J end by 4 bases, with 11 bases between. There are 13 residues in the CDR3. In DNA, the CDR3 is TGTGCCAGCAGTGTGAGGGACATTTACGAGCAGTACTTC. Protein sequence: CASSVRDIYEQYF.

This clone was seen a handful of times. The chain recombines TRBV3-1 with TRBJ2-5; no reliable D call. V dropped 0 bases and J dropped 5 bases, with 7 bases sitting between them. The CDR3 loop spans 13 amino acids. Germline lookup yields CDR1 LGHDT and CDR2 YNNKEL (reference sequence). The CDR3 spells CASSQDLQETQYF. CDR3 DNA: TGTGCCAGCAGCCAAGATCTCCAGGAGACCCAGTACTTC.

The rearrangement joins TRBV3-1 to TRBJ1-2; TRBD1 aligns across 9 bases. J gave up 1 base and V 8 bases, and 11 bases lay outside the gene matches. This CDR3 is 16 amino acids long. The germline CDR1 and CDR2 sequences are LGHDT and YNNKEL (reference sequence). In DNA form, the CDR3 reads TGTGCCAGCTATGGGGTCCGGGACAGGGATAACTATGGCTACACCTTC. It encodes CASYGVRDRDNYGYTF.

At least ten counts were recorded for this clone. J is TRBJ2-2 and V is TRBV7-6; D might be TRBD1 (6 bases). The CDR3 spans 16 residues. CDR1 and CDR2 from the germline V gene are SGHVS and FNYEAQ. Trimming stripped 6 bases from V and 5 bases from J, with 19 bases between. Written as DNA, the CDR3 is TGTGCCAGCAGTCCGGATTTCGGGACACTGACCGGGGAGCTGTTTTTT. Its protein is CASSPDFGTLTGELFF.

This clone was detected many times. This chain connects TRBV12-3 or TRBV12-4 to TRBJ2-7, with D uncertain. V lost 5 bases and J 6 bases, leaving 11 bases between the germline ends. The CDR3 has 12 residues. In DNA form, the CDR3 reads TGTGCCAGCAGTCCTCAGGCCCTCGAGCAGTACTTC. This codes for CASSPQALEQYF.

The CDR3 coding sequence is TGTGCCAGCAGCTTATTGCTTCAGCCCCAGCATTTT. Translation gives CASSLLLQPQHF. The rearrangement links TRBV7-8 to TRBJ1-5; D call uncertain. CDR3 length: 12 residues. The V and J ends lost 2 bases and 6 bases respectively, with 5 bases between them. Germline loops: CDR1 SGHVS, CDR2 FQNEAQ.

This clone was recorded many times. The gene calls are TRBV11-3 and TRBJ2-2, with 14 bases lining up with TRBD2. Trimming took 4 bases from V and 2 from J; bases not matched to a gene: 9. Germline CDR1 reads SGHNT; CDR2 reads YENEEA. The CDR3 has 19 amino acids. This CDR3 is CASSSLLGTSGRNTGELFF. CDR3 in DNA: TGTGCCAGCAGCTCATTACTGGGGACTAGCGGGAGAAACACCGGGGAGCTGTTTTTT.

This chain links TRBV6-1 with TRBJ2-6; the match to TRBD1 covers 10 bases. The CDR3 loop spans 17 amino acids. The V gene end was trimmed by 10 bases and the J gene end by 0 bases; junction bases not matched to a gene: 9. CDR1 is MNHNS and CDR2 is SASEGT in the germline V gene. The CDR3 region is CATSSDRGYSGANVLTF. For the CDR3, the DNA is TGTGCCACCTCCTCGGACAGGGGGTACTCTGGGGCCAACGTCCTGACTTTC.

Ten or more counts support this clone. Given a much more abundant clone one base away, this may be a read error. The chain has TRBV2 and TRBJ2-1, with TRBD1 identical over 7 bases. The CDR3 is 12 residues long. Looked up from germline, CDR1 is SNHLY and CDR2 is FYNNEI. The trim removed 4 bases at V and 9 bases at J, leaving 3 bases unmatched. This chain's CDR3 is CASSVQGSEQFF. For the CDR3, the DNA is TGTGCCAGCAGTGTACAGGGGAGTGAGCAGTTCTTC.

This clone has at least ten counts. The V gene is TRBV5-1, the J gene TRBJ1-1; no firm D call. V lost 1 base, J lost 5 bases, and 9 bases lay in between. CDR3 length equals 13 residues. The germline V gene encodes CDR1 SGHRS and CDR2 YFSETQ. The CDR3 is CASSLYAITEAFF. The CDR3 DNA is TGCGCCAGCAGCTTGTACGCAATAACTGAAGCTTTCTTT.

This clone was seen a few times. Germline is not matched at one junction end, which may reflect a read error. The chain links TRBV6-1 to TRBJ2-1; 9 nucleotides align to TRBD2. This CDR3 has 15 residues. From germline, CDR1 is MNHNS and CDR2 SASEGT. The CDR3 spells CASSQTSGGAHERFF. In DNA, the CDR3 is TGTGCCAGCAGTCAGACTAGCGGCGGGGCCCATGAGCGGTTCTTC.

The sample holds many counts of this clone. This chain links TRBV11-2 with TRBJ2-5, with 8 bases fitting TRBD1. Trimming cost V 2 bases and J 4 bases; bases outside gene matches: 3. Germline V gives CDR1 SGHAT, CDR2 FQNNGV. The CDR3 length is 14 residues. The CDR3: CASSLRQGIETQYF. The CDR3 nucleotides read TGTGCCAGCAGCTTACGACAGGGGATAGAGACCCAGTACTTC.